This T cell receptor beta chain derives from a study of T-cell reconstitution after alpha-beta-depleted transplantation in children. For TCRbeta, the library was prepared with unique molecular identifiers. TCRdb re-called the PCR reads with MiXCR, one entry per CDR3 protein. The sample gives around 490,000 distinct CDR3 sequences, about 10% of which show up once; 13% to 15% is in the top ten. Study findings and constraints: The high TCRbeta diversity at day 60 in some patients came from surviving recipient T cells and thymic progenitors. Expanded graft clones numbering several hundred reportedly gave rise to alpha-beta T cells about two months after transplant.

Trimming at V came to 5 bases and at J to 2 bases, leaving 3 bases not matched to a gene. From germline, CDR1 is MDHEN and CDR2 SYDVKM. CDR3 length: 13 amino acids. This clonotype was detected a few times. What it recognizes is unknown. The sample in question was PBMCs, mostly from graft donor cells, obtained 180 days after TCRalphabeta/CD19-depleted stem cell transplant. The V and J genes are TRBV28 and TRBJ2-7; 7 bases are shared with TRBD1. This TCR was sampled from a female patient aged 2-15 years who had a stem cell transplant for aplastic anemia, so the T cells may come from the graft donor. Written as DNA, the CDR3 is TGTGCCAGCAGTGACAGGGCCCCCTACGAGCAGTACGTC. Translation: CASSDRAPYEQYV.